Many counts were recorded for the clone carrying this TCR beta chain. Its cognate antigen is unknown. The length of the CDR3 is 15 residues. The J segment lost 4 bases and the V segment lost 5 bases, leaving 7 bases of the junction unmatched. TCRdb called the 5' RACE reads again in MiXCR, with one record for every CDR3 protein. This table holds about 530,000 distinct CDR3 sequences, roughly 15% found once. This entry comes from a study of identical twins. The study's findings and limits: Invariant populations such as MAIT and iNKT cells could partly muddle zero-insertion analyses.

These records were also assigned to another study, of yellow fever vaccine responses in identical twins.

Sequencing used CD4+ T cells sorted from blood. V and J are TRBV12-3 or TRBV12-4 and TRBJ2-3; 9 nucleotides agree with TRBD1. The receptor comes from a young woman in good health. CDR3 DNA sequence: TGTGCCAGCAGTCCGGGACAGGGCTCCCCAGATACGCAGTATTTT. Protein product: CASSPGQGSPDTQYF.